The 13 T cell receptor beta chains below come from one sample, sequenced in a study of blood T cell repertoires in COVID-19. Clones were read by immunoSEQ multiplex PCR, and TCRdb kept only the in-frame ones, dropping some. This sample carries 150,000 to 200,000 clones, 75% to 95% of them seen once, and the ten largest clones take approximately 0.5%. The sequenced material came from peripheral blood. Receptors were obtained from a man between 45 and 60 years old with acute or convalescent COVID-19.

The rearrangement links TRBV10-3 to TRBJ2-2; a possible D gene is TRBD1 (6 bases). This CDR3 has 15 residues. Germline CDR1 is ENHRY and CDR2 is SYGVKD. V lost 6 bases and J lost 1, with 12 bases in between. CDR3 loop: CAIRTRDKNTGELFF. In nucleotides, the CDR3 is TGTGCCATCAGGACCCGGGACAAGAACACCGGGGAGCTGTTTTTT.

For the CDR3, the DNA is TGTGCCAGCAGCCCGCGGGTGGGAGTTAATGAAAAACTGTTTTTT. This encodes CASSPRVGVNEKLFF. This chain links TRBV3-1 (or the pseudogene TRBV3-2) with TRBJ1-4; D unclear. The ends were cut back, 4 bases at V and 4 bases at J, with 13 bases in the middle. CDR3 length: 15 residues. Germline V gene sequence: CDR1 LGHDT, CDR2 YNNKEL (reference sequence).

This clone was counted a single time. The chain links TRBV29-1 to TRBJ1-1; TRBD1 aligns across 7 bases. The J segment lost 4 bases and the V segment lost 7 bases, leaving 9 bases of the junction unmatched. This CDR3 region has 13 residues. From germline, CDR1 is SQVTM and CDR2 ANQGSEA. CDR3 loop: CSAVQGMGTEAFF. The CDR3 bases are TGCAGCGCCGTACAGGGGATGGGCACTGAAGCTTTCTTT.

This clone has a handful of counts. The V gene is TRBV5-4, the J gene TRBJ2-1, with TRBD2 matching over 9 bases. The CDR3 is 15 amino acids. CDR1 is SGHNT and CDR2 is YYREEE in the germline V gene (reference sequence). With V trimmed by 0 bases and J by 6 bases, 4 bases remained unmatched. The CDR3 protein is CASSLGREGLNEQFF. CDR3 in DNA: TGTGCCAGCAGCTTGGGGCGGGAGGGCCTCAATGAGCAGTTCTTC.

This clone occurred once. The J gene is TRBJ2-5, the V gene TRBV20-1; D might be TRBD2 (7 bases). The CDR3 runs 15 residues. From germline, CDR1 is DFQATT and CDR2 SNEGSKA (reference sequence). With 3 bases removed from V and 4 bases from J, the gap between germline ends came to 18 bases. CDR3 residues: CSASGRGAITETQYF. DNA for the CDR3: TGCAGTGCTAGTGGTCGGGGGGCAATCACAGAGACCCAGTACTTC.

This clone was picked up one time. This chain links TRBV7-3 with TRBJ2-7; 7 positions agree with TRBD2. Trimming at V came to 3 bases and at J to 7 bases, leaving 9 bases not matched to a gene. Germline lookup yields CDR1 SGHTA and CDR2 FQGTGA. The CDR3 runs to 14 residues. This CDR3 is CASSFASGYEEQYF. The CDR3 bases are TGTGCCAGCAGCTTCGCTAGCGGATACGAGGAGCAGTACTTC.

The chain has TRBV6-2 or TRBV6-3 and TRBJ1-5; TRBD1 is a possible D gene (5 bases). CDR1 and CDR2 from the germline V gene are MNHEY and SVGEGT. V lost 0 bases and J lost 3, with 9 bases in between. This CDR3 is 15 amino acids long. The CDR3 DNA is TGTGCCAGCAGTTACTCCAGGGTAAACAATCAGCCCCAGCATTTT. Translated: CASSYSRVNNQPQHF.

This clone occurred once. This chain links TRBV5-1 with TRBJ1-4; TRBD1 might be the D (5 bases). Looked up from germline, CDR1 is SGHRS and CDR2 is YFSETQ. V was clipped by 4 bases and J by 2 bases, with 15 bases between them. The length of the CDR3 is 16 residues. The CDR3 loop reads CASSTTGTATNEKLFF. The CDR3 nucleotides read TGCGCCAGCAGCACGACCGGGACTGCTACTAATGAAAAACTGTTTTTT.

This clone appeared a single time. CDR3 amino acids: CSVARMLDRGETQYF. The CDR3 coding sequence is TGCAGCGTTGCACGGATGTTGGACCGCGGGGAGACCCAGTACTTC. The chain uses TRBV29-1 and TRBJ2-5, with D maybe TRBD2 (5 bases). CDR3 length: 15 residues. V gave up 4 bases and J gave up 5 bases, with 20 bases separating them. Germline CDR1 SQVTM, CDR2 ANQGSEA.

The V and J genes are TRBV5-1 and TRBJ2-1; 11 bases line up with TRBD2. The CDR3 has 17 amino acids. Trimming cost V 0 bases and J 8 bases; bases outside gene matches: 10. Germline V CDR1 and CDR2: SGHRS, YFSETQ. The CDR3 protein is CASSLGLAGGSLHEQFF. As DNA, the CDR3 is TGCGCCAGCAGCTTGGGGCTAGCGGGAGGATCTTTGCATGAGCAGTTCTTC.

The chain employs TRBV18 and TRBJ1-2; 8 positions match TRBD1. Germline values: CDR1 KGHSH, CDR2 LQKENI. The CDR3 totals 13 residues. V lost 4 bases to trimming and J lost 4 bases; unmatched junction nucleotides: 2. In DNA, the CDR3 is TGTGCCAGCTCACTAGGACAGGGCTATGGCTACACCTTC. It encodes CASSLGQGYGYTF.

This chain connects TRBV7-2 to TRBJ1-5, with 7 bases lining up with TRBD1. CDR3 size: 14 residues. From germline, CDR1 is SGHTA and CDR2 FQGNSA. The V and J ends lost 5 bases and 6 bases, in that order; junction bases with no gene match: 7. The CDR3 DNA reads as TGTGCCAGCAGCGAACAGGGGTCAGGTCAGCCCCAGCATTTT. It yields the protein CASSEQGSGQPQHF.

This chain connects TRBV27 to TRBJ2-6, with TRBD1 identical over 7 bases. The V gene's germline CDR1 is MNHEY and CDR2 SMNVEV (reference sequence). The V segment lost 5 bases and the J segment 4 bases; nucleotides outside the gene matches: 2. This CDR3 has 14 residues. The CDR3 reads CASSTQGGANVLTF. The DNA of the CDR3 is TGTGCCAGCAGTACACAGGGGGGGGCCAACGTCCTGACTTTC.